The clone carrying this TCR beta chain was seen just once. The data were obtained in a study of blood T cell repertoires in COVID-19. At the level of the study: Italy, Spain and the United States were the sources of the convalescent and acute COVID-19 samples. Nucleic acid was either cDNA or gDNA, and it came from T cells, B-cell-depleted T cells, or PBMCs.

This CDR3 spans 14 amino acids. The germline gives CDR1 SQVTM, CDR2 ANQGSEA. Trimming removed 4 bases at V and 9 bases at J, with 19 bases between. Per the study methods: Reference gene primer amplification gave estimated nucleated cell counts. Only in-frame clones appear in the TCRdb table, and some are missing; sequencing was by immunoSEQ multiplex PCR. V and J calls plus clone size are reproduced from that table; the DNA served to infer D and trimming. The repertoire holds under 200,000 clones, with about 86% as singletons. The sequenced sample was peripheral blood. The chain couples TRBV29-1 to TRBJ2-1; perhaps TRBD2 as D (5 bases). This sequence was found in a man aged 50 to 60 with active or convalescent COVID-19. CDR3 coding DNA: TGCAGCGTTGCGTATAGCGCCCACGGAGGTGAGCAGTTCTTC. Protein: CSVAYSAHGGEQFF.